A single sample gave rise to the 26 T cell receptor beta chains below, sequenced in a study of blood T cells in healthy people across ages. Primers used in a second PCR of about 7 to 12 cycles were a sample-barcoded 5' primer and a J-beta primer mix. Each CDR3 protein gets one entry after TCRdb re-called the 5' RACE reads with MiXCR. The table has some 1,500,000 distinct CDR3 sequences, 35% to 45% seen once. The material sequenced was blood. The source of these receptors is a woman younger than 35 in good health.

This clonotype was detected only a few times. The chain is built from TRBV7-2 and TRBJ2-7, with D possibly TRBD2 on 6 matching bases. Germline-derived CDR1 and CDR2 are SGHTA and FQGNSA. The CDR3 has 15 residues. Trimming pared 3 bases from V and 1 base from J, leaving 13 bases between. This CDR3 is CASSLNRDWSYEQYF. The CDR3, as DNA: TGTGCCAGCAGCTTGAACCGGGACTGGTCCTACGAGCAGTACTTC.

This clonotype was counted many times. CDR3: CASSVVGEYNEQFF. In DNA, the CDR3 is TGTGCCAGCAGCGTAGTGGGAGAATACAATGAGCAGTTCTTC. The chain has TRBV9 and TRBJ2-1, with D tentatively TRBD2 (5 bases). Germline-derived CDR1 and CDR2 are SGDLS and YYNGEE. Trimming removed 0 bases from V and 4 bases from J, with 8 bases in between. This CDR3 has 14 amino acids.

Written as DNA, the CDR3 is TGTGCCAGCACCGCTACTACGTACAATGAGCAGTTCTTC. It is translated as CASTATTYNEQFF. The chain employs TRBV2 and TRBJ2-1; no definite D call. Germline V gene data show CDR1 as SNHLY and CDR2 as FYNNEI. This CDR3 contains 13 residues. The V end was cut by 7 bases, the J end by 4 bases, with 11 bases between.

Worth noting for this clonotype: Germline is not matched at one junction end, which may reflect a read error. The V gene is TRBV15, the J gene TRBJ1-2; 9 nucleotides agree with TRBD1. The CDR3 runs 14 residues. The V gene's germline CDR1 is LNHNV and CDR2 YYDKDF (reference sequence). CDR3 in amino acids: CDTSRTGANYGYTF. The CDR3 bases are TGTGACACCAGCAGGACAGGGGCGAACTATGGCTACACCTTC. Looking up the rest from reference TRBV15 and TRBJ1-2 gives the full variable domain: DAMVIQNPRYQVTQFGKPVTLSCSQTLNHNVMYWYQQKSSQAPKLLFHYYDKDFNNEADTPDNFQSRRPNTSFCFLDIRSPGLGDTAMYLCDTSRTGANYGYTFGSGTRLTVV.

V usage is TRBV12-5 and J usage is TRBJ1-5; no clear D gene. Germline V CDR1 and CDR2: LGHNT, FRNRAP. The CDR3 runs 11 residues. V was trimmed by 5 bases and J by 6 bases, leaving 5 bases between them. The CDR3: CASGPSQPQHF. DNA for the CDR3: TGTGCTAGTGGTCCAAGTCAGCCCCAGCATTTT.

The chain has TRBV25-1 and TRBJ2-7; a possible D gene is TRBD1 (5 bases). Germline CDR1 reads MGHDK; CDR2 reads SYGVNS. The CDR3 runs 13 residues. V lost 6 bases to trimming and J lost 6 bases, with 15 bases between them. CDR3 sequence (DNA): TGTGCCAGCAGGCTCGATGCAGGGTCCGAGCAGTACTTC. This encodes CASRLDAGSEQYF.

The rearrangement links TRBV28 to TRBJ1-2, with D perhaps TRBD1 (5 bases). The CDR3 consists of 13 residues. Trimming shortened V by 4 bases and J by 7 bases, and 13 bases separated the two germline ends. The germline V gene encodes CDR1 MDHEN and CDR2 SYDVKM. CDR3 nucleotides: TGTGCCAGCAGTTACCTCAGGGTGGCTGGCTACACCTTC. This translates into CASSYLRVAGYTF.

Only a few counts were recorded for this clonotype. This chain links TRBV20-1 with TRBJ2-5, with TRBD1 matching 9 bases. Trimming removed 0 bases from V and 6 bases from J; junction bases left unmatched: 8. This CDR3 region has 15 residues. Germline V gene data show CDR1 as DFQATT and CDR2 as SNEGSKA (reference sequence). The CDR3 DNA is TGCAGTGCTAGAGATGTACGGACAGGGGAAAAGACCCAGTACTTC. It translates to CSARDVRTGEKTQYF.

This clonotype was seen only a few times. The DNA for the CDR3 is TGTGCCAGCAGTCCTCTCAGGGGGCCCCAGCATTTT. Protein sequence: CASSPLRGPQHF. The rearrangement links TRBV12-3 or TRBV12-4 to TRBJ1-5; a possible D gene is TRBD1 (6 bases). The length of the CDR3 is 12 residues. V dropped 5 bases and J dropped 9 bases, with 11 bases sitting between them.

This clonotype was seen more than once but under ten times. Here the CDR3 DNA reads TGTGCCAGCAGTTTCACCGGGTCTTTAGAGCAGTACTTC. It yields the protein CASSFTGSLEQYF. This rearrangement joins TRBV27 to TRBJ2-7, with D unresolved. This CDR3 region has 13 residues. The V end lost 3 bases, the J end lost 7 bases, and 13 bases lay between the germline ends. Per germline, CDR1 MNHEY and CDR2 SMNVEV (reference sequence).

V and J are TRBV6-5 and TRBJ2-3; 9 nucleotides agree with TRBD1. The V segment lost 5 bases and the J segment 3 bases; nucleotides outside the gene matches: 6. This CDR3 has 15 residues. Germline values: CDR1 MNHEY, CDR2 SVGAGI. The CDR3 DNA reads as TGTGCCAGCAGTCCGACAGGGGGACGGACAGATACGCAGTATTTT. Translating gives CASSPTGGRTDTQYF.

The V gene is TRBV5-1, the J gene TRBJ2-1; perhaps TRBD2 as D (5 bases). The CDR3 totals 14 residues. Germline values: CDR1 SGHRS, CDR2 YFSETQ. V was trimmed by 3 bases and J by 5 bases, leaving 12 bases between them. CDR3 in DNA: TGCGCCAGCAGCTCCCACGGGCGGGACAATGAGCAGTTCTTC. Amino acid sequence: CASSSHGRDNEQFF.

The chain is built from TRBV9 and TRBJ2-1; D is possibly TRBD2 (5 bases). The ends were cut back, 2 bases at V and 9 bases at J, with 12 bases in the middle. CDR1 is SGDLS, CDR2 YYNGEE, per germline. The CDR3 runs 13 residues. CDR3 DNA sequence: TGTGCCAGCAGCGTTCCGGGGAGCGGTGAGCAGTTCTTC. Translating it yields CASSVPGSGEQFF.

The chain is built from TRBV20-1 and TRBJ1-1, with TRBD1 matching 7 bases. The CDR3 has 15 amino acids. V gave up 3 bases and J gave up 2 bases; unmatched junction bases: 9. Germline CDR1 DFQATT, CDR2 SNEGSKA (reference sequence). The CDR3 nucleotides are TGCAGTGCTAGGGGGGGGAGAGGGGGCAACACTGAAGCTTTCTTT. Residues: CSARGGRGGNTEAFF.

This clonotype turned up a few times. The CDR3 region is CSVERKAEQYF. For the CDR3, the DNA is TGCAGCGTTGAACGAAAGGCCGAGCAGTACTTC. The chain combines TRBV29-1 with TRBJ2-5, with D unclear. The J call may be in error: the DNA end matches TRBJ2-7 better. The CDR3 is made up of 11 amino acids. Germline CDR1 and CDR2: SQVTM and ANQGSEA.

This rearrangement joins TRBV4-1 to TRBJ2-1; 11 nucleotides align to TRBD2. After removal of 0 bases from V and 4 bases from J, the junction contained 8 bases not matched to a gene. The CDR3 is made up of 18 amino acids. CDR1 is MGHRA, CDR2 YSYEKL, per germline. CDR3 DNA: TGCGCCAGCAGCCAAGATACCGGCCCTAGCGGGGGGTACAATGAGCAGTTCTTC. This sequence encodes CASSQDTGPSGGYNEQFF.

The V call is TRBV11-2, the J call TRBJ1-4; no reliable D call. The V gene's germline CDR1 is SGHAT and CDR2 FQNNGV. This CDR3 region has 15 residues. Trimming removed 3 bases at V and 5 bases at J, with 13 bases between. CDR3 in amino acids: CASSFGRAPNEKLFF. CDR3 nucleotide sequence: TGTGCCAGCAGCTTCGGGAGGGCCCCGAATGAAAAACTGTTTTTT.

The chain couples TRBV4-3 to TRBJ2-1; 11 bases fit TRBD2. The CDR3 length is 20 residues. Germline-derived CDR1 and CDR2 are LGHNA and YSLEER. The V gene end was trimmed by 0 bases and the J gene end by 0 bases; junction bases not matched to a gene: 10. The CDR3 loop reads CASSQDWTSGPLSSYNEQFF. The CDR3 DNA follows: TGCGCCAGCAGCCAAGATTGGACTAGCGGGCCCTTAAGCTCCTACAATGAGCAGTTCTTC.

This clonotype was seen a few times. The rearrangement joins TRBV20-1 to TRBJ2-7; 8 bases are shared with TRBD1. The J segment lost 3 bases and the V segment lost 6 bases, leaving 13 bases of the junction unmatched. The germline V gene encodes CDR1 DFQATT and CDR2 SNEGSKA (reference sequence). This CDR3 contains 15 residues. In DNA, the CDR3 is TGCAGTGCACCCACCGACAGGGGAGGCCGCTACGAGCAGTACTTC. Translating it yields CSAPTDRGGRYEQYF.

Here the CDR3 reads CASSTSGGLGEAFF. The CDR3 DNA reads as TGTGCCAGCTCCACCTCGGGGGGGCTCGGTGAAGCTTTCTTT. The rearrangement uses TRBV6-2 or TRBV6-3 and TRBJ1-1; D perhaps matches TRBD1 (6 bases). In germline, CDR1 is MNHEY, CDR2 SVGEGT. V shed 8 bases and J shed 7 bases, with 20 bases lying between them. The CDR3 runs 14 residues.

This clonotype was observed at least ten times. V gene TRBV20-1 combines with J gene TRBJ2-5, with D hard to call. Germline values: CDR1 DFQATT, CDR2 SNEGSKA (reference sequence). The CDR3 extends over 12 amino acids. V was clipped by 2 bases and J by 3 bases, with 7 bases between them. CDR3 DNA: TGCAGTGCTAGACTGGGGAAAGAGACCCAGTACTTC. Translating it yields CSARLGKETQYF.

The rearrangement links TRBV4-3 to TRBJ2-6; no definite D call. The CDR3 is 18 residues long. Trimming took 1 base from V and 0 from J, leaving 13 bases between them. The germline V gene has CDR1 LGHNA and CDR2 YSLEER. This CDR3 is CASSQAGQVFSGANVLTF. DNA for the CDR3: TGCGCCAGCAGCCAAGCTGGCCAGGTTTTCTCTGGGGCCAACGTCCTGACTTTC.

V and J are TRBV12-3 or TRBV12-4 and TRBJ2-3; TRBD2 agrees at 9 bases. With V trimmed by 6 bases and J by 1 base, 5 bases remained unmatched. The CDR3 covers 15 residues. The CDR3 bases are TGTGCCAGCAGAATAGCGGGAGCCCGCACAGATACGCAGTATTTT. As protein: CASRIAGARTDTQYF.

The rearrangement links TRBV6-5 to TRBJ2-3, with D possibly TRBD2 on 6 matching bases. This CDR3 has 14 residues. Per the germline V gene, CDR1 is MNHEY and CDR2 is SVGAGI. V was trimmed by 7 bases and J by 6 bases, leaving 17 bases between them. The CDR3 is CASMKTGGRDTQYF. The DNA of the CDR3 is TGTGCCAGCATGAAGACCGGAGGGCGGGATACGCAGTATTTT.

As DNA, the CDR3 is TGCGCCAGCAGCCCGAGCGGGGTCCTATACGAGCAGTTCTTC. Its translation is CASSPSGVLYEQFF. The chain uses TRBV4-3 and TRBJ2-1; 7 bases map to TRBD2. The trim removed 4 bases at V and 10 bases at J, leaving 10 bases unmatched. The CDR3 runs to 14 residues. Germline V gives CDR1 LGHNA, CDR2 YSLEER.

The chain couples TRBV20-1 to TRBJ2-3; 10 bases agree with TRBD2. Germline-derived CDR1 and CDR2 are DFQATT and SNEGSKA (reference sequence). J was trimmed by 5 bases and V by 1 base; bases with no gene match: 15. The CDR3 covers 18 residues. The CDR3 sequence is CSARVGAGGPPPGDTQYF. The CDR3 DNA reads TGCAGTGCTAGAGTGGGAGCGGGAGGGCCCCCCCCCGGAGATACGCAGTATTTT.